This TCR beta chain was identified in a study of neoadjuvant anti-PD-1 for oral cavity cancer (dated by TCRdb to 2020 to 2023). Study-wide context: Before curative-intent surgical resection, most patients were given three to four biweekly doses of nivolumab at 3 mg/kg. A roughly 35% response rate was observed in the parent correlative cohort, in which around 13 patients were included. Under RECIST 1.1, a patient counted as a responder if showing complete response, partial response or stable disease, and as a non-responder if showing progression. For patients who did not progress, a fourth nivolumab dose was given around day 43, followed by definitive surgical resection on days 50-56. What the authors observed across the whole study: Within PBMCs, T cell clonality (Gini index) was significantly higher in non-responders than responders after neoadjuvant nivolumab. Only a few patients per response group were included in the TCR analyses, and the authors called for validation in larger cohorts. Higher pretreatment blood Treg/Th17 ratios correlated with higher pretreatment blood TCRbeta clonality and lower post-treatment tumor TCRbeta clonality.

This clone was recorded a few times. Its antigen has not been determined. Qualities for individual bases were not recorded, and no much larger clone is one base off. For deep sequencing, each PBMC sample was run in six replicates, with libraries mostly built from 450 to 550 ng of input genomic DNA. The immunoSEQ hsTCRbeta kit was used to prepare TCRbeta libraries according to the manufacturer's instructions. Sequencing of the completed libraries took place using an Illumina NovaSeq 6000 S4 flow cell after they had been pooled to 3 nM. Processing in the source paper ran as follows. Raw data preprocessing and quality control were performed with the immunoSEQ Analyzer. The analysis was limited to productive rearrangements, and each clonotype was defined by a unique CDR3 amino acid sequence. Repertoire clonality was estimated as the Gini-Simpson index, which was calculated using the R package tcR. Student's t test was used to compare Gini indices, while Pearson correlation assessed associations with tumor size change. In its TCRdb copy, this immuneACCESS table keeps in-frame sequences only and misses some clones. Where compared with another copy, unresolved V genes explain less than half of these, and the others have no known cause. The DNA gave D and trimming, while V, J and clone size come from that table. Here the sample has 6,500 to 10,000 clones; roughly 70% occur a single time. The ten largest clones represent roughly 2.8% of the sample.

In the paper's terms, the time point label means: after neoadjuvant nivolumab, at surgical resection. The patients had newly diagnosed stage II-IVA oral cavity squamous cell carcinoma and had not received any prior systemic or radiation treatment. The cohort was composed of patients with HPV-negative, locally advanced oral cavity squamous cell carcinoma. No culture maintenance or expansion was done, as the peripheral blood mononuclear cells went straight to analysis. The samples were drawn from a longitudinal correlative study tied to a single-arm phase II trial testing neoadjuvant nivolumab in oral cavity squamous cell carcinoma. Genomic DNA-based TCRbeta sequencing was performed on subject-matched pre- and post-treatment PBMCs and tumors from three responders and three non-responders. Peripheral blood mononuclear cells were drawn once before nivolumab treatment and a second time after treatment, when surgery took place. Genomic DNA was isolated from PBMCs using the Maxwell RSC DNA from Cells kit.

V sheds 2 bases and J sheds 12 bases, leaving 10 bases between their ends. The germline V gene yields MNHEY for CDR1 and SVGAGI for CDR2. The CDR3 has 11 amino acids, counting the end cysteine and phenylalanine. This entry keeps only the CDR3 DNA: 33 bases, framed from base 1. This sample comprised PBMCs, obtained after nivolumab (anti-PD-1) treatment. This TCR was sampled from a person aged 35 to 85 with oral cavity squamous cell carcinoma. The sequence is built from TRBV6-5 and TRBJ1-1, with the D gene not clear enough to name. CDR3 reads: CASSYGVLTFF. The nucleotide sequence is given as TGTGCCAGCAGTTACGGGGTTTTAACTTTCTTT.